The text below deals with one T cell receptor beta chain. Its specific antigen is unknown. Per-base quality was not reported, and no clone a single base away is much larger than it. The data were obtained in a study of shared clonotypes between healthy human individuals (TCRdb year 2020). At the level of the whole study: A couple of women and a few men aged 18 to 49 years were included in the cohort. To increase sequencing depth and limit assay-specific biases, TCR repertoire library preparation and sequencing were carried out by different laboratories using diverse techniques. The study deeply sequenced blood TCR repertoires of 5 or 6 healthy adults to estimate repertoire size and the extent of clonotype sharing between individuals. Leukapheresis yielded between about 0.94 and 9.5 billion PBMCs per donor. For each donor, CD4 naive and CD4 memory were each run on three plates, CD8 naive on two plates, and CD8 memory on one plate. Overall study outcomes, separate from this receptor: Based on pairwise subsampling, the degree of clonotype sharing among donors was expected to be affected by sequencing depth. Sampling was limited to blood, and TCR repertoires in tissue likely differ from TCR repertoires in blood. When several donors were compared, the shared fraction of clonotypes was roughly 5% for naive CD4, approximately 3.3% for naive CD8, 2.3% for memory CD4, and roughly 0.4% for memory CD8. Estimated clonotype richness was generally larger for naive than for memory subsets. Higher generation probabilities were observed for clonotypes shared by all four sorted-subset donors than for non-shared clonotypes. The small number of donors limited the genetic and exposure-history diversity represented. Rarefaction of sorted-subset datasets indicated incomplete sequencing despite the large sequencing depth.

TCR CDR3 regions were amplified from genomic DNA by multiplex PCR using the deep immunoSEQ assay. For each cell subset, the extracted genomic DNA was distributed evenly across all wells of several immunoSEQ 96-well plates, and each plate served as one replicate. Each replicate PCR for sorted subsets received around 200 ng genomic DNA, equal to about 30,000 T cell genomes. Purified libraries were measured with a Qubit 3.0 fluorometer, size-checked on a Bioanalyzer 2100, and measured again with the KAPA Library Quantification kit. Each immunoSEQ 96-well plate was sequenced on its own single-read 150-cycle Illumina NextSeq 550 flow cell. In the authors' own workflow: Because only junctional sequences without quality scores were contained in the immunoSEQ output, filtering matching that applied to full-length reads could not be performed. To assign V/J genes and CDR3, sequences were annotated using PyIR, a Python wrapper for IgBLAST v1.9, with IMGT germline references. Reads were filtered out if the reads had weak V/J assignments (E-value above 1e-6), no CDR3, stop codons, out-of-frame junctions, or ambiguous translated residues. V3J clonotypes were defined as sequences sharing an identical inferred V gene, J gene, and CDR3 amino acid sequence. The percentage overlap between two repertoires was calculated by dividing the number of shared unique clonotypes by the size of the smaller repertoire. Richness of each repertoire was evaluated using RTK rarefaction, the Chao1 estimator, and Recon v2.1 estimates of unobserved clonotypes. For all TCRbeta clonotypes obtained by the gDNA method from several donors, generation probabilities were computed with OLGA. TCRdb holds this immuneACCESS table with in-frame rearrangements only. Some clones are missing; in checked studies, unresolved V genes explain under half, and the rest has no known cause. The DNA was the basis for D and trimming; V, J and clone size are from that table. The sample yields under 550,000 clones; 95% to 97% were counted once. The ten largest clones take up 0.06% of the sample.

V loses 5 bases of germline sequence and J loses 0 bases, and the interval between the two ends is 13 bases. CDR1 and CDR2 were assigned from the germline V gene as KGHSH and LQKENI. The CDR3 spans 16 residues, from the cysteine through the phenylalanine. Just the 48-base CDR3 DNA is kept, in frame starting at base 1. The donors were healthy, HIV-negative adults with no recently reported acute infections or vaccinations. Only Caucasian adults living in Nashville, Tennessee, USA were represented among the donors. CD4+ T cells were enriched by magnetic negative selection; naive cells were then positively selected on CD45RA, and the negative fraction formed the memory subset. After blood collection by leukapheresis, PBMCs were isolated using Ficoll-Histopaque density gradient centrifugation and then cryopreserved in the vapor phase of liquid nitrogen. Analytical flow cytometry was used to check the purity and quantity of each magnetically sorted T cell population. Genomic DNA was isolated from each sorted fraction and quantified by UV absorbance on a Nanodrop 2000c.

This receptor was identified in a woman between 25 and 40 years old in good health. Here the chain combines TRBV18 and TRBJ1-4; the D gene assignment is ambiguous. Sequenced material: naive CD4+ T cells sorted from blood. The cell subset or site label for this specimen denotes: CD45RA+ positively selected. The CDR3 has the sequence CASSSSDIATNEKLFF. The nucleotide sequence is TGTGCCAGCTCAAGTAGCGACATAGCAACTAATGAAAAACTGTTTTTT.